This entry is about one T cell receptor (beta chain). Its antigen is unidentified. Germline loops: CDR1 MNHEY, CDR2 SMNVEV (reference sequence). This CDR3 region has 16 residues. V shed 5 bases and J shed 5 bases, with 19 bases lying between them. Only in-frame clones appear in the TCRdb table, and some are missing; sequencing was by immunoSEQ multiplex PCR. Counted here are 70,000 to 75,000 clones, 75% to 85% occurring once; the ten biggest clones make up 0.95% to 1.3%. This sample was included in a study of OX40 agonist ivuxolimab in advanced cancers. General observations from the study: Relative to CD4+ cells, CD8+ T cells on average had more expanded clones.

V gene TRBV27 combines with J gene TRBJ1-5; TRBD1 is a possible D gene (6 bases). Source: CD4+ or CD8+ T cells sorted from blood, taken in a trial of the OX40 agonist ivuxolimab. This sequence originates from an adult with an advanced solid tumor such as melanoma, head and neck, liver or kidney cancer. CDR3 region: CASSPQTGRLYQPQHF. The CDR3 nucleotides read TGTGCCAGCAGTCCTCAGACAGGCCGCTTATATCAGCCCCAGCATTTT.